Presented here are 25 T cell receptor beta chains from one specimen sequenced in a study of tumor-infiltrating lymphocytes in primary liver carcinoma. Priming with a constant-region primer yielded TCR beta cDNA from around 0.45 ug total RNA. Libraries for TCR beta were built through three nested multiplex PCR rounds, which together made up a slightly modified ARM-PCR procedure. The opening two PCR rounds, roughly 11 cycles each, paired TRBV1-TRBV30 forward primers with a C-beta reverse primer. TCRdb called the multiplex PCR reads again in MiXCR, with one record for every CDR3 protein. The sample holds some 100,000 distinct CDR3 sequences; approximately 70% are singletons and the top ten take less than 15%. Investigators took RNA and DNA out together from about 19-30 mg of unsorted bulk tissue. Sequencing was performed on liver tumor tissue from sampling region 2. This sample's subset: tumor region T2, inferior pole. The receptors shown here come from a woman aged 55-69 years with primary liver carcinoma and hepatitis B virus infection.

This clonotype was seen more than once but under ten times. Relative to the germline gene, one junction end is altered; a read error may explain this. The rearrangement joins TRBV11-2 to TRBJ1-1; D perhaps matches TRBD1 (5 bases). The germline CDR1 and CDR2 sequences are SGHAT and FQNNGV. The CDR3 consists of 13 residues. The CDR3 DNA reads as TGTGCCAGCAACTTAGAATGGGGCTTGGAAGTTTTCTTT. Encoded protein: CASNLEWGLEVFF.

Regarding this clonotype: No conserved phenylalanine or tryptophan is present at the end of the CDR3, so a read error is the likely explanation. This sequence joins TRBV12-3 or TRBV12-4 and TRBJ2-7; D gene unclear. The CDR3 consists of 12 residues. Trimming cost V 4 bases and J 2 bases, with 6 bases left between them. CDR3 loop: CASSSRPYEQYL. In nucleotides, the CDR3 is TGTGCCAGCAGTTCACGTCCCTACGAGCAGTACTTA.

The chain couples TRBV11-3 to TRBJ1-1; 7 positions match TRBD1. The ends lost 4 bases at V and 10 bases at J; junction bases unmatched: 9. The germline V gene has CDR1 SGHNT and CDR2 YENEEA. The CDR3 length is 13 residues. The CDR3 sequence is CASSSIGTEAAFF. The CDR3 nucleotides are TGTGCCAGCAGCTCAATAGGGACAGAAGCAGCTTTCTTT.

Only a few counts were recorded for this clonotype. This sequence joins TRBV19 and TRBJ2-1, with 7 bases that match TRBD2. The trim removed 0 bases at V and 6 bases at J, leaving 5 bases unmatched. Per the germline V gene, CDR1 is LNHDA and CDR2 is SQIVND (reference sequence). This CDR3 is 15 amino acids long. The CDR3 DNA follows: TGTGCCAGTAGTATAGACCTAGGGAGGGGCAATGAGCAGTTCTTC. Protein sequence: CASSIDLGRGNEQFF.

Points on this clonotype: A read error may produce the germline difference seen at one junction end. The V and J genes are TRBV18 and TRBJ2-5; D remains unclear. Germline V gene data show CDR1 as KGHSH and CDR2 as LQKENI. This CDR3 has 15 amino acids. Here the CDR3 reads CTSSPGPAEGETQYF. The CDR3 DNA reads TGTACCAGCTCACCTGGGCCTGCCGAAGGGGAGACCCAGTACTTC.

J is TRBJ1-1 and V is TRBV9; D is possibly TRBD1 (6 bases). V lost 0 bases and J lost 4, with 7 bases in between. CDR1 is SGDLS and CDR2 is YYNGEE in the germline V gene. The CDR3 runs to 13 residues. The CDR3 DNA is TGTGCCAGCAGCGTAGGGGGGGCCACTGAAGCTTTCTTT. The encoded protein is CASSVGGATEAFF.

To note about this clonotype: An end of the junction does not agree with germline; a read error may underlie this. The chain recombines TRBV11-2 with TRBJ2-5; D possibly corresponds to TRBD1 (6 bases). CDR1 is SGHAT, CDR2 FQNNGV, per germline. CDR3 length: 12 amino acids. The CDR3 region has the DNA TGTGCCGGCAGCTTAGGGGGTGAGATCCAGTATTTC. It encodes CAGSLGGEIQYF. The whole variable domain, remainder taken from reference TRBV11-2 and TRBJ2-5, is EAGVAQSPRYKIIEKRQSVAFWCNPISGHATLYWYQQILGQGPKLLIQFQNNGVVDDSQLPKDRFSAERLKGVDSTLKIQPAKLEDSAVYLCAGSLGGEIQYFGPGTRLLVL.

This clonotype was seen more than once but under ten times. One junction end disagrees with the germline gene, perhaps due to a read error. The chain joins TRBV7-8 to TRBJ2-7; TRBD2 matches 7 bases. The germline V gene has CDR1 SGHVS and CDR2 FQNEAQ. The CDR3 extends over 15 amino acids. This CDR3 reads CASSTQWSGVYEHYF. DNA of the CDR3: TGTGCCAGCAGCACTCAGTGGAGCGGGGTCTACGAGCATTACTTC.

As to this clonotype: Lacking the conserved final phenylalanine or tryptophan, this CDR3 likely reflects a read error. The genes are TRBV12-3 or TRBV12-4 and TRBJ2-2, with 10 bases lining up with TRBD2. With 5 bases clipped from V and 6 bases from J, the junction kept 6 bases outside the gene matches. This CDR3 region has 15 residues. The CDR3 here is CASSLSGRASGELFC. The CDR3 nucleotides read TGTGCCAGCAGTCTAAGCGGGAGGGCCTCCGGGGAGCTGTTTTGT.

This clonotype was recorded many times. The gene calls are TRBV28 and TRBJ2-5; D may be TRBD1 (5 bases). The CDR3 length is 15 residues. V was shortened by 0 bases and J by 5 bases, with 13 bases between the two germline ends. Germline-derived CDR1 and CDR2 are MDHEN and SYDVKM. CDR3 region: CASSLWGQGRETQYF. The CDR3 DNA follows: TGTGCCAGCAGTTTATGGGGGCAGGGCCGGGAGACCCAGTACTTC.

With regard to this clonotype: The conserved phenylalanine or tryptophan is not found at the CDR3 terminus, so this likely reflects a read error. The rearrangement joins TRBV12-3 or TRBV12-4 to TRBJ1-5, with D maybe TRBD1 (6 bases). The CDR3 loop spans 14 amino acids. V lost 9 bases to trimming and J lost 2 bases, with 14 bases between them. CDR3 nucleotides: TGTGCCAGAGGGGGTGGCCCTGGCAATCAGCCCCAGCATTAT. This gives the protein CARGGGPGNQPQHY.

Note on this clonotype: Given the absence of the conserved phenylalanine or tryptophan at the CDR3 end, a read error is likely. CDR3 amino acids: CASNLAPTGGSEKLFL. CDR3 coding DNA: TGTGCCAGCAACTTAGCCCCTACAGGGGGAAGTGAAAAGCTGTTTCTT. V is TRBV11-2 and J is TRBJ1-4; 8 positions match TRBD1. Looked up from germline, CDR1 is SGHAT and CDR2 is FQNNGV. This CDR3 region has 16 residues.

Regarding this clonotype: A read error is likely, as this CDR3 ends without the conserved phenylalanine or tryptophan. The DNA is omitted, as the CDR3 cannot be located on it reliably, and the CDR3 follows TCRdb's listing. The chain links TRBV11-2 to TRBJ2-3; whether TRBD2, the table's D call, matches the DNA was not checked. The CDR3 comprises 18 residues, both ends counted. CDR1 is SGHAT, CDR2 FQNNGV, per germline. CDR3 loop: CASSFTGLAGGGTDTRYL.

Regarding this clonotype: Germline is not matched at one junction end, which may reflect a read error. This CDR3 reads CASSSLLGHHGYTF. CDR3 nucleotides: TGTGCTAGCAGCTCTCTTCTGGGGCACCATGGCTACACCTTC. This rearrangement joins TRBV11-2 to TRBJ1-2; perhaps TRBD1 as D (5 bases). The CDR3 sequence is 14 residues long. Germline CDR1 and CDR2: SGHAT and FQNNGV.

This clonotype is labeled medium-sized (0.01 to 0.1%). The chain employs TRBV11-2 and TRBJ2-1, with D perhaps TRBD1 or TRBD2 (5 bases each). The CDR3 is 17 residues long. Germline lookup yields CDR1 SGHAT and CDR2 FQNNGV. The V end was cut by 2 bases, the J end by 5 bases, with 19 bases between. The CDR3 coding sequence is TGTGCCAGCAGCTTACTGAGCGGCCCAGGGATCAACAATGAGCAGTTCTTC. The encoded protein is CASSLLSGPGINNEQFF.

Written as DNA, the CDR3 is TGTGCCTGGGACTCGGACACTTGTCAGCCCCAGCATTTT. It specifies CAWDSDTCQPQHF. The chain couples TRBV30 to TRBJ1-5; D may be TRBD1 (5 bases). Germline V gene lookup returns CDR1 GTSNPN and CDR2 SVGIG (reference sequence). Trimming left V 5 bases short and J 6 bases short, with 14 bases between. There are 13 residues in the CDR3.

The chain joins TRBV29-1 to TRBJ2-7; 9 positions match TRBD2. This CDR3 has 14 amino acids. Germline CDR1 SQVTM, CDR2 ANQGSEA. V lost 8 bases and J lost 4; bases outside the gene matches: 12. CDR3 nucleotide sequence: TGCAGCCTTGCCCTATGGACTAGCGAGTACGAGCAGTACTTC. This translates into CSLALWTSEYEQYF.

This clonotype was counted only a few times. The junction departs from the called germline gene at one end, perhaps through a read error. V and J are TRBV11-2 and TRBJ1-4, with D unresolved. This CDR3 has 15 amino acids. Germline CDR1 SGHAT, CDR2 FQNNGV. CDR3 sequence: CASSFWRATNERLFF. The CDR3 nucleotides are TGTGCCAGCAGCTTCTGGAGAGCAACTAATGAAAGACTGTTTTTT.

This sequence joins TRBV5-4 and TRBJ2-1; 10 bases match TRBD1. The CDR3 is 16 residues long. After removal of 3 bases from V and 7 bases from J, the junction contained 10 bases not matched to a gene. The germline CDR1 and CDR2 sequences are SGHNT and YYREEE (reference sequence). CDR3 loop: CASSSGGQGDGNEQFF. As DNA, the CDR3 is TGTGCCAGCAGCTCGGGTGGACAGGGGGATGGTAATGAGCAGTTCTTC.

This chain uses TRBV21-1 with TRBJ2-3; the table assigns TRBD2, which was not confirmed against the DNA. TRBV21-1 is deemed a pseudogene. The CDR3 contains 20 residues. CDR3 in amino acids: CASDEGLLAGGGSGTDTQYF. CDR3 bases: TGTGCCAGCGACGAAGGCCTACTAGCGGGAGGTGGGAGTGGCACAGATACGCAGTATTTT.

As regards this clonotype: Given a much more abundant clone one base away, this may be a read error. The rearrangement joins TRBV30 to TRBJ1-1; no reliable D call. Trimming took off 1 base at V and 4 bases at J, with 10 bases between the two ends. Germline loops: CDR1 GTSNPN, CDR2 SVGIG (reference sequence). The CDR3 loop spans 13 amino acids. DNA of the CDR3: TGTGCCTGGAGTGATGGAGGCGCCACTGAAGCTTTCTTT. Translated, it gives CAWSDGGATEAFF.

With regard to this clonotype: Germline is not matched at one junction end, which may reflect a read error. The rearrangement joins TRBV5-6 to TRBJ1-1; D perhaps matches TRBD1 (6 bases). Germline loops: CDR1 SGHDT, CDR2 YYEEEE. The CDR3 totals 14 residues. Here the CDR3 reads CANSLNRGRTEAFF. Here the CDR3 DNA reads TGTGCCAACAGCCTGAACCGGGGGCGGACTGAAGCTTTCTTT.

This clonotype came up once. The junction shows a germline mismatch at one end, possibly a read error. This rearrangement joins TRBV4-1 to TRBJ2-2, with D possibly TRBD2 on 5 matching bases. The CDR3 is 17 amino acids. CDR1 and CDR2 (germline): MGHRA, YSYEKL. CDR3 DNA sequence: TGCGCCAGCAGCCAAGTAGACATGGGATTTGCGACTGGGGAGTTGTTTTTT. This codes for CASSQVDMGFATGELFF.

Turning to this clonotype: The junction does not match germline at one end; this may be a read error. The rearrangement links TRBV11-3 to TRBJ2-1; tentatively, D is TRBD1 or TRBD2 (5 bases each). The CDR3 has 16 amino acids. Germline-derived CDR1 and CDR2 are SGHNT and YENEEA. The CDR3 is CVSGFGGGPGRYEQFF. The CDR3 DNA reads as TGTGTCAGCGGCTTTGGTGGCGGACCAGGGCGATATGAGCAGTTCTTC.

The sample holds a few counts of this clonotype. Being one base from a much bigger clone, this may be a read error. The chain couples TRBV1 to TRBJ2-3; the table's D call TRBD1 went unverified against the DNA. TRBV1 is listed as a pseudogene. CDR3 length: 15 amino acids. The CDR3 loop reads CISSLRRGRTDTQYF. CDR3 in DNA: TGCATCAGCAGCCTTAGGCGGGGCCGCACAGATACGCAGTATTTT.